The 8 T cell receptor beta chains below all came from one sample that was sequenced in a study of cytomegalovirus exposure and HLA in healthy donors. The assay was immunoSEQ multiplex PCR, and TCRdb's table has in-frame clones only and misses some. The data contain roughly 70,000 clones, about 85% of them singletons. Sequenced: PBMCs. The receptors derive from a man younger than 45 in good health and CMV-seronegative.

In its sample, this clone was seen once. Here the CDR3 DNA reads TGTGCCAGCACCCCCAGAACCGGGACAGGGGGACTGACCTATGGCTACACCTTC. Translating gives CASTPRTGTGGLTYGYTF. The rearrangement uses TRBV27 and TRBJ1-2, with 11 bases matching TRBD1. V dropped 7 bases and J dropped 4; count of bases not matched to a gene: 17. The CDR3 is made up of 18 amino acids. Germline V CDR1 and CDR2: MNHEY, SMNVEV (reference sequence).

The chain employs TRBV6-5 and TRBJ2-3; 10 positions agree with TRBD1. The ends lost 4 bases at V and 7 bases at J; junction bases unmatched: 8. Germline V gene data show CDR1 as MNHEY and CDR2 as SVGAGI. The CDR3 runs 15 residues. The DNA of the CDR3 is TGTGCCAGCAGTTCAACCGGGACAGGGGCGAATACGCAGTATTTT. Its protein is CASSSTGTGANTQYF.

This chain uses TRBV6-4 with TRBJ2-3; 7 positions agree with TRBD1. The CDR3 contains 13 residues. The germline CDR1 and CDR2 sequences are MRHNA and SNTAGT. V lost 6 bases, J lost 2 bases, and 2 bases stayed unmatched. DNA for the CDR3: TGTGCCAGCAGCGGGACAGACACAGATACGCAGTATTTT. It is translated as CASSGTDTDTQYF.

This chain connects TRBV19 to TRBJ1-4, with 8 bases aligning to TRBD1. The V gene end was trimmed by 6 bases and the J gene end by 7 bases; junction bases not matched to a gene: 7. The germline V gene has CDR1 LNHDA and CDR2 SQIVND (reference sequence). This CDR3 has 14 residues. Here the CDR3 DNA reads TGTGCCAGTAGGATGGACAGGGATCCTGAAAAACTGTTTTTT. Protein product: CASRMDRDPEKLFF.

V gene TRBV5-4 combines with J gene TRBJ1-1, with a tentative D call TRBD1 (5 bases). V was trimmed by 1 base and J by 5 bases, leaving 12 bases between them. Germline loops: CDR1 SGHNT, CDR2 YYREEE (reference sequence). This CDR3 contains 14 residues. CDR3 region: CASSLLSDKTEAFF. The CDR3 DNA sequence: TGTGCCAGCAGCTTGCTTTCGGACAAAACTGAAGCTTTCTTT.

The chain couples TRBV7-9 to TRBJ2-1; 9 nucleotides agree with TRBD1. CDR3 length: 16 amino acids. CDR1 is SEHNR, CDR2 FQNEAQ, per germline (reference sequence). Trimming cost V 6 bases and J 1 base; bases outside gene matches: 7. As DNA, the CDR3 is TGTGCCAGCAGATTTGCACAGGGGGCGTCCTACAATGAGCAGTTCTTC. Its protein is CASRFAQGASYNEQFF.

The chain combines TRBV7-9 with TRBJ1-1; 9 positions match TRBD1. This CDR3 is 18 amino acids long. Looked up from germline, CDR1 is SEHNR and CDR2 is FQNEAQ (reference sequence). J lost 0 bases, V lost 5 bases, and 13 bases had no gene match. CDR3 DNA: TGTGCCAGCAGCCCTGTGACAGGGGGTATTCGAATGAACACTGAAGCTTTCTTT. This codes for CASSPVTGGIRMNTEAFF.

V usage is TRBV5-5 and J usage is TRBJ2-7; TRBD2 agrees at 10 bases. The V gene's germline CDR1 is SGHKS and CDR2 YYEKEE (reference sequence). V was clipped by 2 bases and J by 6 bases; unmatched bases: 2. The CDR3 is made up of 13 amino acids. The CDR3 DNA reads as TGTGCCAGCAGCTTTCTAGCGGGGGCCGAGCAGTACTTC. Residues: CASSFLAGAEQYF.